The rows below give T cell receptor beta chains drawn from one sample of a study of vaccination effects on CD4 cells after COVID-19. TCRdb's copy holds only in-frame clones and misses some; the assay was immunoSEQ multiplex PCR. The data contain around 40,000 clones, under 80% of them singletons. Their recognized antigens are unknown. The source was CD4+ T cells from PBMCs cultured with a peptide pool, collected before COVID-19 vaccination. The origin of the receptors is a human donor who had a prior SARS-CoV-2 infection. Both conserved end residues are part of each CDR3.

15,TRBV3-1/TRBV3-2,CASSPGGSSLQPQHF
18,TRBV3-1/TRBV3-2,CASSPLIRVVWMNTEAFF
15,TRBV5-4,CASSSQGASNEKLFF
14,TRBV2,CASSEQGRGTEAFF
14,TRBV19,CASSIFNSGNTIYF
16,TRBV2,CASSEAGLVSFDTQYF
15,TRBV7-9,CASSLRGENTGELFF
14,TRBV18,CASSQPGQRETQYF
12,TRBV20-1,CSASTDTNEQFF
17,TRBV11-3,CASSTWTSGSSYNEQFF
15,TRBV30,CAWSWRGTGGYGYTF
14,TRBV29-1,CSASTRTGRTEAFF
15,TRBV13,CASSMDRGRRKGPLF
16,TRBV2,CASSEPTRSPGNEQFF
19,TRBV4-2,CASSPVFPFKHSLNSPLHF
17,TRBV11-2,CASSLRRGLAGQETQYF
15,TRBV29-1,CSVEADREGYYGYTF
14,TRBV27,CASSLNRGTDTQYF
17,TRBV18,CASSPPRDGSGANVLTF
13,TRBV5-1,CASSLGATGELFF